This paragraph reports one T cell receptor beta chain. The antigen is unknown. Rearranged V-D-J TRB sequences were amplified with a mixed TRB-A/B primer pool. TCRdb used MiXCR to reprocess the multiplex PCR reads, holding one entry per CDR3 protein. The sample comprises about 9,200 distinct CDR3 sequences, around 33% of which are singletons, and about 3% rests with the top ten. The sample belongs to a study of T cell repertoires in aging, cancer and after chemotherapy. Across the study: Repeat sampling of healthy donors over several months to years showed clear clonal overlap.

TCR beta rearrangements were amplified from peripheral blood genomic DNA. The germline V gene encodes CDR1 SEHNR and CDR2 FQNEAQ (reference sequence). V was pared by 5 bases and J by 4 bases, with 21 bases between. CDR3 length equals 16 residues. Study outcomes and limitations: In each cancer cohort, median generation probability increased across chemotherapy, suggesting thymic output rebounded. Compared with age-matched healthy donors, untreated hematological or solid cancer patients showed higher blood TCR clonality.

This chain connects TRBV7-9 to TRBJ2-7; no clear D gene. This clonotype was obtained from a human donor in good health. Sequencing input: blood. This CDR3 reads CASSLSSWTNKYEQYF. In DNA form, the CDR3 reads TGTGCCAGCAGCCTAAGCTCCTGGACGAATAAATACGAGCAGTACTTC.